This T cell receptor (beta chain) stems from a study of blood T cell repertoires in COVID-19. Looking at the study overall: Acute-phase and convalescent COVID-19 samples originated in the United States, Italy and Spain. Nucleic acid was either cDNA or gDNA, and it came from T cells, B-cell-depleted T cells, or PBMCs.

The authors' processing: Amplification with reference gene primers provided the estimates of nucleated cell counts. Data came from immunoSEQ multiplex PCR; TCRdb stores just in-frame clones and leaves some out. From that table come the V and J calls and clone size; the DNA was used to work out D and trimming. This sample has approximately 85,000 clones, with 87% found just once. The CDR3 extends over 15 amino acids. The V gene lost 4 bases and the J gene lost 9 bases, with 19 bases spanning the gap. Germline V CDR1 and CDR2: MNHNY, SVGAGI (reference sequence). The source material was peripheral blood. V gene TRBV6-6 combines with J gene TRBJ1-5; a weak D match, TRBD1 (5 bases). The TCR comes from a woman between 50 and 59 years old with active or convalescent COVID-19. CDR3 coding DNA: TGTGCCAGCAGTTCCAAGACCGACAGCGCCGGGCCCCAGCATTTT. Its protein product is CASSSKTDSAGPQHF.